A single sample gave rise to the 5 T cell receptor beta chains below, sequenced in a study of T cells after yellow fever vaccination. MiXCR, run by TCRdb on the 5' RACE reads, gives a single entry per CDR3 protein. The sample yields 70,000 or so distinct CDR3 sequences, 5% to 6.5% seen once. This specimen was CD4+ T cells sorted from PBMCs, taken around 15 days after the first yellow fever vaccination. The source is a man aged 18 to 30 who received the YFV17D yellow fever vaccine.

This clonotype has just a few counts. The chain employs TRBV20-1 and TRBJ1-6; D perhaps matches TRBD1 (6 bases). Germline assignment: CDR1 DFQATT and CDR2 SNEGSKA (reference sequence). There are 16 residues in the CDR3. Trimming left V 3 bases short and J 8 bases short, with 20 bases between. The CDR3 nucleotides read TGCAGTGCTAGGGCCAGTCCCGGGACACTAGATTCACCCCTCCACTTT. It codes for CSARASPGTLDSPLHF.

This clonotype has at least ten counts. The rearrangement links TRBV20-1 to TRBJ2-1; tentatively, D is TRBD2 (6 bases). The CDR3 is 18 residues long. Germline V gene lookup returns CDR1 DFQATT and CDR2 SNEGSKA (reference sequence). Deletions cut 1 base from V and 4 bases from J, with 23 bases between. CDR3: CSARGILGRTGGYNEQFF. The CDR3 coding sequence is TGCAGTGCTAGAGGAATACTAGGTCGTACCGGGGGATACAATGAGCAGTTCTTC.

There are many counts of this clonotype. The chain employs TRBV11-1 and TRBJ2-2, with D tentatively TRBD2 (5 bases). This CDR3 has 13 residues. Deletions cut 5 bases from V and 7 bases from J, with 11 bases between. CDR1 and CDR2 (germline): SGHAT, FQDESV (reference sequence). The CDR3 protein is CASSRERVGELFF. For the CDR3, the DNA is TGTGCCAGCAGCCGCGAGAGGGTCGGGGAGCTGTTTTTT.

This chain links TRBV5-1 with TRBJ1-5; D unclear. V lost 5 bases and J lost 4, with 10 bases in between. The CDR3 has 13 amino acids. In germline, CDR1 is SGHRS, CDR2 YFSETQ. CDR3 sequence (DNA): TGCGCCAGCAGTTCGGTCCCTAATCAGCCCCAGCATTTT. It translates to CASSSVPNQPQHF.

Points on this clonotype: A much bigger clone sits one base away, suggesting this may be a read error. V gene TRBV20-1 combines with J gene TRBJ2-5; TRBD2 matches at 8 bases. There are 15 residues in the CDR3. Germline V gene lookup returns CDR1 DFQATT and CDR2 SNEGSKA (reference sequence). In DNA, the CDR3 is TGCTGTGCTAGAGATACGGGGGGGGCTGGGGAGACCCAGTACTTC. Translating gives CCARDTGGAGETQYF.